These 18 T cell receptor beta chains originate from one sample sequenced in a study of tumor-infiltrating lymphocytes in primary liver carcinoma. In addition to blood RNA drawn from unsorted whole blood, germline DNA was extracted. Researchers generated TCR beta cDNA from around 0.55 ug of total RNA, relying on a constant-region primer. A slightly modified ARM-PCR protocol with three nested multiplex PCR rounds produced these TCR beta libraries. Forward primers for TRBV1-TRBV30 and a C-beta reverse primer served the first two PCR rounds, at about 10 cycles each. One entry per CDR3 protein, called by TCRdb with MiXCR from the multiplex PCR reads. This table holds approximately 330,000 distinct CDR3 sequences, less than 75% found once. The specimen sequenced was peripheral blood. The source of these receptors is a man between 40 and 49 years old with primary liver carcinoma and hepatitis B virus infection.

Of note for this clonotype: A read error is likely, as this CDR3 ends without the conserved phenylalanine or tryptophan. This chain joins TRBV6-1 and TRBJ1-2; TRBD1 matches 7 bases. CDR1 is MNHNS, CDR2 SASEGT, per germline. This CDR3 spans 13 amino acids. V was pared by 3 bases and J by 8 bases, with 6 bases of the junction left unmatched. DNA for the CDR3: TGTGCCAGCAGTGAGAAACAGGGGACCGGCTACACCTTA. Translation: CASSEKQGTGYTL.

As to this clonotype: No conserved phenylalanine or tryptophan ends this CDR3, so it is likely a read error. The V and J genes are TRBV13 and TRBJ2-3, with 9 bases lining up with TRBD2. The trim removed 1 base at V and 10 bases at J, leaving 9 bases unmatched. CDR3 length equals 15 residues. Germline V CDR1 and CDR2: PRHDT, FYEKMQ (reference sequence). The CDR3 bases are TGTGCCAGCAGCTTAGATCGCGGGAGGGGGCAAGCGCAGTATTTA. This gives the protein CASSLDRGRGQAQYL.

On this clonotype itself: A junction boundary mismatches the germline segment, possibly from a read error. This chain uses TRBV11-1 with TRBJ2-7; no clear D gene. This CDR3 has 15 residues. The germline V gene encodes CDR1 SGHAT and CDR2 FQDESV (reference sequence). The CDR3 nucleotides read TGTGCCAGCAACTTAGCCCCGGGTCAGCAAACCGATCAGTACTTC. The encoded protein is CASNLAPGQQTDQYF.

About this clonotype itself: The junction differs from germline at one of its ends, possibly a read error. V is TRBV11-2 and J is TRBJ2-7; either TRBD1 or TRBD2 may fit D (5 bases each). The CDR3 covers 14 residues. The germline V gene encodes CDR1 SGHAT and CDR2 FQNNGV. DNA of the CDR3: TGTGCCACCAGACTACCAGGGAGTGTCTACGAGCAGTATTTC. Its translation is CATRLPGSVYEQYF.

Comments on this clonotype: This sequence may be a read error, since a much larger clone differs from it by one base. The chain uses TRBV5-6 and TRBJ1-1; no definite D call. This CDR3 contains 15 residues. V was clipped by 0 bases and J by 3 bases, with 12 bases between them. Germline V gene lookup returns CDR1 SGHDT and CDR2 YYEEEE. CDR3 nucleotides: TGTGCCAGCAGCTTGGGGCCGCTTAGTGACACTGAAGCTTTCTTT. Translated, it gives CASSLGPLSDTEAFF. Looking up the rest from reference TRBV5-6 and TRBJ1-1 gives the full variable domain: DAGVTQSPTHLIKTRGQQVTLRCSPKSGHDTVSWYQQALGQGPQFIFQYYEEEERQRGNFPDRFSGHQFPNYSSELNVNALLLGDSALYLCASSLGPLSDTEAFFGQGTRLTVV.

The chain employs TRBV29-1 and TRBJ2-3, with 13 bases that match TRBD2. The germline CDR1 and CDR2 sequences are SQVTM and ANQGSEA. Unmatched junction bases numbered 14, after V lost 7 bases and J lost 4 bases. The CDR3 is 17 amino acids. As DNA, the CDR3 is TGCAGCGCCAAGAGGGGGACTAGCGGGGAATGGGCAGATACGCAGTATTTT. It encodes CSAKRGTSGEWADTQYF.

This clonotype was seen just once. The chain uses TRBV5-1 and TRBJ2-1; D is possibly TRBD1 or TRBD2 (5 bases each). CDR1 and CDR2 from the germline V gene are SGHRS and YFSETQ. This CDR3 contains 14 residues. Trimming shortened V by 4 bases and J by 12 bases, and 20 bases separated the two germline ends. Written as DNA, the CDR3 is TGCGCCAGCAGCCCTGGCCCCCGAGGGGATGGGCAGTTCTTC. Translating it yields CASSPGPRGDGQFF.

This clonotype has ten or more counts. The chain combines TRBV5-6 with TRBJ2-3, with D possibly being TRBD2 (7 bases). Trimming took 2 bases from V and 3 from J, leaving 13 bases between them. In germline, CDR1 is SGHDT, CDR2 YYEEEE. The CDR3 runs 15 residues. Written as DNA, the CDR3 is TGTGCCAGCAGCTTCGGGGGGCCTCTTACAGATACGCAGTATTTT. Encoded protein: CASSFGGPLTDTQYF.

Turning to this clonotype: Given the absence of the conserved phenylalanine or tryptophan at the CDR3 end, a read error is likely. This chain connects TRBV11-2 to TRBJ2-7; 8 nucleotides match TRBD1. V trimming: 4 bases; J trimming: 5 bases; junction bases outside the gene matches: 7. This CDR3 has 14 residues. Per the germline V gene, CDR1 is SGHAT and CDR2 is FQNNGV. The CDR3 DNA follows: TGTGCCAGCAGCTCGGACAGGGTATCCAACGAGCAGTACCTC. Translating it yields CASSSDRVSNEQYL.

Comments on this clonotype: A much larger clone lies a single base off, so this may be a read error. This rearrangement joins TRBV6-5 to TRBJ1-3; D gene unclear. Germline CDR1 reads MNHEY; CDR2 reads SVGAGI. The CDR3 is 17 amino acids. CDR3 protein: CVSSYKRTGVSGNTIYF. CDR3 in DNA: TGTGTCAGCAGTTATAAAAGGACCGGTGTCTCTGGAAACACCATATATTTT.

The chain employs TRBV5-1 and TRBJ2-7; D not certain. V shed 2 bases and J shed 0 bases, with 9 bases lying between them. Germline values: CDR1 SGHRS, CDR2 YFSETQ. The CDR3 is 14 residues long. The CDR3 sequence: CASSFRAASYEQYF. The CDR3 nucleotides read TGCGCCAGCAGCTTTAGGGCTGCCTCCTACGAGCAGTACTTC.

A few counts support this clonotype. One junction end does not reproduce the germline sequence, and a read error may be involved. The chain links TRBV29-1 to TRBJ2-5, with D unclear. Germline CDR1 SQVTM, CDR2 ANQGSEA. The CDR3 totals 12 residues. For the CDR3, the DNA is TGCAGTGTTCGGGCCTTACAAGAGACCCGGTACTTC. Its protein is CSVRALQETRYF.

This chain joins TRBV6-5 and TRBJ2-3; D unclear. Germline values: CDR1 MNHEY, CDR2 SVGAGI. The CDR3 contains 16 residues. V was shortened by 0 bases and J by 4 bases, with 14 bases between the two germline ends. Here the CDR3 DNA reads TGTGCCAGCAGTTACTCAAGGGTGTCACCTCCAGATACGCAGTATTTT. It translates to CASSYSRVSPPDTQYF.

In this sample, this clonotype turned up once. A read error may account for a junction end that differs from germline. The chain joins TRBV6-5 to TRBJ2-3; 9 bases line up with TRBD1. The CDR3 is 15 residues long. Germline CDR1 is MNHEY and CDR2 is SVGAGI. This CDR3 reads CASTWQGTGTETQYF. DNA of the CDR3: TGTGCCAGCACTTGGCAAGGGACAGGGACAGAAACGCAGTATTTT.

V usage is TRBV6-1 and J usage is TRBJ2-2, with D possibly matching TRBD2 (6 bases). This CDR3 contains 16 residues. V was clipped by 2 bases and J by 4 bases, with 14 bases between them. Germline CDR1 reads MNHNS; CDR2 reads SASEGT. CDR3: CASSEYRGTRTGELFF. In DNA form, the CDR3 reads TGTGCCAGCAGTGAATATCGAGGGACTCGCACCGGGGAGCTGTTTTTT.

Points on this clonotype: The missing conserved phenylalanine or tryptophan at the end of this CDR3 makes a read error likely. The CDR3 DNA reads TGTGCCAGCAGACAAGAGGGGGCCCCCCAAGAGACCCAGTACTTA. Its translation: CASRQEGAPQETQYL. This rearrangement joins TRBV4-2 to TRBJ2-5; 7 bases agree with TRBD1. CDR3 size: 15 residues. Germline CDR1 is LGHNA and CDR2 is YNFKEQ.

Turning to this clonotype: Because it lacks the conserved phenylalanine or tryptophan at the end, this CDR3 is likely a read error. V usage is TRBV6-2 or TRBV6-3 and J usage is TRBJ1-5; TRBD1 might be the D (6 bases). CDR3 length equals 15 residues. Germline CDR1 reads MNHEY; CDR2 reads SVGEGT. The CDR3 reads CASSYSTGNNQPQHI. CDR3 nucleotide sequence: TGCGCCAGCAGTTACAGTACAGGGAACAATCAGCCCCAGCATATT.

Comments on this clonotype: Just one base apart from a much larger clone, this may be a read error. The rearrangement uses TRBV6-5 and TRBJ1-2; 9 nucleotides match TRBD1. This CDR3 spans 14 amino acids. In germline, CDR1 is MNHEY, CDR2 SVGAGI. With 6 bases clipped from V and 3 bases from J, the junction kept 5 bases outside the gene matches. CDR3 amino acids: CASRDRDRDYGYTF. The CDR3 coding sequence is TGTGCCAGCAGGGATCGGGACAGGGACTATGGCTACACCTTC.